The present entry profiles one T cell receptor (beta chain) with its context. This sample was taken from a study of molecular identifiers for immune sequencing clone quantification. A single record per CDR3 protein comes from TCRdb applying MiXCR to the PCR reads. The sample has 400,000 to 600,000 distinct CDR3 sequences, around 25% seen once. V lost 4 bases and J lost 4, with 8 bases in between. CDR3 length: 13 amino acids. Germline values: CDR1 SEHNR, CDR2 FQNEAQ (reference sequence). This TCR was sampled from a human donor in good health. Some libraries in this study had Jurkat cell RNA spiked in. Specimen: naive CD8+ T cells from blood, with Jurkat cell RNA spiked in. Subset noted: FACS-sorted CD8+CD4-CCR7+CD45RA+ naive T cells. V and J are TRBV7-9 and TRBJ2-1; a possible D gene is TRBD1 (5 bases). CDR3 region: CASSSTEYNEQFF. For the CDR3, the DNA is TGTGCCAGCAGCTCGACAGAGTACAATGAGCAGTTCTTC. Complete variable domain (other parts from reference TRBV7-9 and TRBJ2-1): DTGVSQNPRHKITKRGQNVTFRCDPISEHNRLYWYRQTLGQGPEFLTYFQNEAQLEKSRLLSDRFSAERPKGSFSTLEIQRTEQGDSAMYLCASSSTEYNEQFFGPGTRLTVL.